This T cell receptor beta chain was captured by sequencing in a study of blood T cell repertoires in COVID-19. About the study: COVID-19 samples, acute and convalescent, were from the United States, Italy and Spain.

The CDR3 runs 14 residues. Germline V gene sequence: CDR1 MNHEY, CDR2 SVGAGI. The V gene lost 0 bases and the J gene lost 4 bases, with 8 bases spanning the gap. TCRdb's table, derived via immunoSEQ multiplex PCR, lists solely in-frame clones and lacks some. The data hold about 250,000 clones, with about 85% observed a single time. Sample: peripheral blood. V gene TRBV6-5 combines with J gene TRBJ2-3; the D is unclear. The origin of this receptor is a man aged 18 to 30 with active or convalescent COVID-19. The chain's CDR3 is CASSYSLSADTQYF. In DNA, the CDR3 is TGTGCCAGCAGTTACTCGTTATCAGCAGATACGCAGTATTTT.